This T cell receptor (beta chain) was obtained from a study of cytomegalovirus exposure and HLA in healthy donors (dated by TCRdb to 2015 to 2018). For the study in its entirety: In an earlier analysis of 550 to 750 of the donors, approximately 260 Gb of sequence data and 100 million or so unique TCR beta sequences from 180 million or so T cells were reported. Roughly 310 gigabases of sequencing data and around 87 million unique TCR sequences were included in an early release covering several hundred HLA-typed donors. Of the roughly 410 genotyped donors, approximately 81% were placed in the genetic ancestry cluster associated with self-reported Caucasian donors. The aim of the study was to test whether cataloging public T cell receptors could identify signatures of past pathogen exposure. The study profiled the T cell repertoires of under 700 subjects by immunosequencing and related them to cytomegalovirus serostatus. A separate validation cohort of approximately 120 different subjects was used in addition to the 666-subject first cohort. To predict cytomegalovirus infection status, the study combined high-throughput TCR immunosequencing, statistical association of individual TCRs with disease status, and machine learning. A later analysis re-analyzed previously published TCR beta repertoires from hundreds of donors and added high-resolution HLA genotyping to study TCR occurrence patterns. The later analysis used no new phenotypic data to find candidate immune exposures, relying instead on TCR beta sequences and their occurrence across donors. An earlier analysis of some 600 of the donors applied high-throughput TCR beta sequencing to assess whether each TCR beta V gene segment acted as functional or pseudogenic. Donor age, sex, ethnicity and CMV serostatus were compiled alongside the repertoire data. A later genetic analysis used genome-wide SNP genotypes for about 55% of the 666 donors, treating that subset as a discovery cohort. Every discovery cohort repertoire had been produced on one sequencing platform. HLA typing included class I and class II loci at four-digit resolution. The number of donors typed differed by locus, with roughly 629-640 for A, B, C, DRB1 and DQB1, around 560 for DQA1, about 610 for DPA1, and 400 to 490 for DPB1. Roughly five DR-DQ haplotypes were handled as single units for association and clustering, since linkage in the cohort was strong. On average, roughly 250,000 unique TCR beta nucleotide sequences were sequenced per donor among about 400 genotyped donors of the cohort, with roughly 18% of those sequences being non-productive. The paper as a whole reports these results and caveats: Because the 87-base-pair reads could not distinguish some IMGT-functional V segments, including TRBV6-2 and TRBV6-3, those segments were excluded. A cluster of highly shared sequence variants was judged likely to be a technical artifact of the sequencing pipeline. Presence/absence analyses assumed roughly uniform sequencing depth across donors, an assumption that may not hold. A later analysis found that TCR association rates varied across HLA loci, with DRB1 alleles showing the most associated TCRs and HLA-C alleles the fewest. Because some donors lacked HLA typing at each locus, the association tests relied only on the typed subset. In a later analysis, most CMV-associated TCR beta chains were found to appear HLA-restricted, with HLA associations seemingly driven largely by CMV exposure. The authors suggested that the approach could potentially be generalized to other disease states and immunological phenotypes. The classifier was reported to diagnose cytomegalovirus status with high specificity and sensitivity in both the original cohort and the validation cohort. An earlier analysis of approximately 530 of the donors showed that most TCR beta V segments appeared in productive rearrangements either about 90% or about 30% of the time, which broadly matched IMGT annotations. Correlated functional status among segregating V segments might reflect linkage disequilibrium, but an unknown experimental factor could not be ruled out. The earlier analysis of almost 600 of the donors excluded some 15 rarely observed V segments, including chromosome 9 orphons, because counts were too low. According to a later genetic analysis, donors in an Asian-associated ancestry cluster had fewer N-insertions in productive TCRs than the approximately 670-donor mean. A total of fewer than 200 TCR beta chains were listed by the study as associated with cytomegalovirus. A further reported finding was that TCR beta sequences accurately predicted the HLA-A and HLA-B alleles for most subjects in the first cohort. Specific HLA alleles were associated with 15,000 to 20,000 TCR beta sequences at a false discovery rate of 0.05 in a later analysis. A later analysis reported that several top co-occurrence clusters appeared linked to parvovirus B19, influenza, CMV and Epstein-Barr virus. CMV serostatus was the only immune exposure information available for the cohort. In vitro tests confirmed that a few of the cytomegalovirus-associated TCR beta chains recognize cytomegalovirus antigens. Strong co-occurrence of HLA alleles, especially DR and DQ, made assigning TCR associations to individual alleles difficult. Only TCR beta chains were sequenced in this cohort, and the absence of alpha or paired-chain data limited detectable features. In a later analysis, HLA-associated TCR beta chains were found to be more clonally expanded and to have lower generation probabilities than equally common non-associated chains. A later genetic analysis associated a missense DCLRE1C variant with V-gene and J-gene trimming of TCR beta chains, and an independent cohort replicated the association. While some public TCRs were present in many individuals, most TCR sequences turned up only very rarely across donors.

The cohort was made up of around 720 healthy bone marrow donors. Cohort members were all nominally healthy when sampled, although unrecorded immune exposures were likely present. The donor was CMV seronegative and was included in the group of 352 seronegative cohort members. Each donor provided a peripheral blood sample, and peripheral blood mononuclear cells were used for TCR beta sequencing. The Qiagen DNeasy Blood Extraction Kit was used to extract genomic DNA from the blood cell samples. As for this clone: The specificity of this receptor is unknown. One base away there is no much larger clone; base qualities are not given.

Its CDR3 holds 16 amino acids, cysteine through phenylalanine. The sequence is cut down to CDR3 DNA, 48 bases in frame from base 1. At the junction V is shortened by 1 base and J by 5 bases, with 17 bases in between. CDR1 is given as LGHNA and CDR2 as YNFKEQ, both from the germline V gene. The method was the immunoSEQ multiplex PCR assay. A mixture of 60 forward primers for TCR Vbeta segments and 13 reverse primers for TCR Jbeta segments was used in the multiplex PCR. Amplification of the CDR3 region of rearranged TCR beta genes was performed with a multiplex PCR assay on genomic DNA. The amplified TCR beta libraries were sequenced on the Illumina HiSeq System as 87-base-pair reads. Per the authors' processing: A later analysis counted about 82 million unique TCR beta chains across the roughly 700 repertoires, and some 12 million of these chains were shared by at least two donors. A nearest-neighbor algorithm error-corrected the raw reads and collapsed the reads into unique sequences, merging closely related sequences to remove PCR and sequencing errors. Alignment of CDR3 sequences to IMGT reference sequences was used to assign V, D and J gene segments. For a sequence to be retained, a match of at least six nucleotides was required to both a V gene segment and a J gene segment. A rearrangement counted as productive if the CDR3 had no stop codons and remained in frame with V and J, and every other rearrangement counted as non-productive. CDR3 was defined by IMGT convention, running from the second conserved V-encoded cysteine to the conserved J-encoded phenylalanine. The earlier analysis of about 610 of the donors excluded any sequence lacking an unambiguous match to a single V gene segment. In an earlier analysis of around 590 of the donors, a V segment was called functional when productive rearrangements were above 56.7%, and segregating when the standard deviation between donors exceeded 5%. A statistical classification framework was built for diagnosing cytomegalovirus status from the catalog of TCR beta chain sequences. A later analysis assigned V and J genes by comparing TCR nucleotide sequences with IMGT/GENE-DB human TR gene sequences. The TCRdist pipeline was used in a later analysis to assign CDR3 sequences and most-parsimonious VDJ recombination scenarios. A later analysis defined each TCR beta chain by its CDR3 amino acid sequence plus V-gene family, and excluded reads lacking a unique V-gene family. A later analysis removed 550 to 650 highly shared, low-generation-probability nucleotide sequences to deal with suspected cross-contamination and a sequencing artifact. A later analysis calculated a clonal expansion index for each public chain from normalized within-repertoire ranks of inferred template counts. In a later analysis, generation probabilities were computed using a VDJ recombination model fitted to out-of-frame rearrangements, and the results were checked against IGoR. In a later analysis, TCR-TCR, TCR-HLA and TCR-CMV co-occurrence was scored with hypergeometric tests, and a repertoire-size bias correction was applied to TCR pairs. In a later analysis, false discovery rates were estimated by permuting HLA or CMV assignments 20 times. In a later analysis, co-occurring TCRs were grouped using DBSCAN, and TCRdist sequence similarity was added for clustering within HLA-allele-positive subsets. Co-occurrence clustering excluded repertoires with fewer than 30,000 or more than 120,000 public chains, plus five with anomalous nucleotide sharing. The clones in this table, taken by TCRdb from immuneACCESS, are in-frame only. Not every clone is retained; where verified, under half of the shortfall comes from an unresolved V gene, and the cause of the rest is unknown. V and J calls and clone size are those listed in that table; D and trimming were worked out from the DNA. This sample comprises 250,000 to 300,000 clones, 92% of them detected only once. About 1.7% of the sample is in the top ten clones.

Sequencing input: PBMCs. The sequence derives from a girl aged 2-9 years in good health and CMV-seronegative. The V and J genes are TRBV4-2 and TRBJ2-5; the D region possibly corresponds to TRBD1 (6 bases align). CDR3 sequence: CASSQVAGDLGETQYF. The sequenced DNA: TGTGCCAGCAGCCAAGTCGCAGGGGATTTAGGGGAGACCCAGTACTTC.